The entry below describes one T cell receptor (beta chain). The target antigen is unknown. This sample stems from a study of somatic mutations in cytotoxic T cells in rheumatoid arthritis. TCRdb's table, derived via immunoSEQ multiplex PCR, lists solely in-frame clones and lacks some. The sample has about 30,000 clones, 75% to 85% seen once. CDR3 size: 14 residues. Trimming removed 8 bases at V and 0 bases at J, with 11 bases between. The germline CDR1 and CDR2 sequences are LNHDA and SQIVND (reference sequence). Overall study results and limits: Among about 70 patients, about eight showed a largest CD8+ clone that surpassed 20% of CD8+ cells. Healthy controls did not share the age-linked increase in CD8+ clonality seen in rheumatoid arthritis patients. Antigens bound by the expanded CD8+ clones were not identified.

The specimen was CD8+ T cells sorted from blood. The chain links TRBV19 to TRBJ1-3, with D uncertain. The sequence was collected from an adult with rheumatoid arthritis. The CDR3 DNA follows: TGTGCCAGTTCTGACGGAAGCTCTGGAAACACCATATATTTT. This codes for CASSDGSSGNTIYF.